Each of the 30 T cell receptor beta chains below was sequenced from the same sample in a study of shared clonotypes between healthy human individuals. Clones were sequenced by immunoSEQ multiplex PCR, and TCRdb holds only the in-frame ones, with some missing. The sample records approximately 1.5 million clones, 98% being singletons. Sequenced: naive CD4+ T cells sorted from blood. Indicated subset: CD45RA+ positively selected. These receptors all come from a man under 40 in good health.

V is TRBV28 and J is TRBJ2-7; possibly TRBD1 for D (6 bases). Germline CDR1 reads MDHEN; CDR2 reads SYDVKM. V shed 10 bases and J shed 3 bases, with 13 bases lying between them. This CDR3 has 12 residues. DNA for the CDR3: TGTGCCACCCAGGACAGTTTCTACGAGCAGTACTTC. It translates to CATQDSFYEQYF.

As for this clone: The sample holds other DNA sequences that translate to the same CDR3. V is TRBV5-1 and J is TRBJ2-3; 12 bases are a match to TRBD2. This CDR3 region has 16 residues. Trimming removed 4 bases from V and 2 bases from J; junction bases left unmatched: 5. Germline lookup yields CDR1 SGHRS and CDR2 YFSETQ. The DNA of the CDR3 is TGCGCCAGCAGCCTGGGACTAGCGGGTTTCACAGATACGCAGTATTTT. It translates to CASSLGLAGFTDTQYF.

This chain links TRBV5-1 with TRBJ2-3, with 7 bases fitting TRBD1. Germline V gives CDR1 SGHRS, CDR2 YFSETQ. The CDR3 covers 16 residues. The V gene end was trimmed by 0 bases and the J gene end by 8 bases; junction bases not matched to a gene: 12. This CDR3 reads CASSLGGQGGPVTQYF. The CDR3 coding sequence is TGCGCCAGCAGCTTGGGAGGCCAAGGGGGCCCAGTTACGCAGTATTTT.

The chain is built from TRBV6-1 and TRBJ2-2, with 7 positions matching TRBD1. Germline V CDR1 and CDR2: MNHNS, SASEGT. This CDR3 has 15 residues. With 1 base clipped from V and 3 bases from J, the junction kept 2 bases outside the gene matches. Here the CDR3 reads CASSEGQGYTGELFF. The CDR3 region has the DNA TGTGCCAGCAGTGAAGGACAGGGCTACACCGGGGAGCTGTTTTTT.

This chain joins TRBV2 and TRBJ2-7; TRBD1 agrees at 9 bases. The CDR3 spans 14 residues. The V gene end was trimmed by 4 bases and the J gene end by 1 base; junction bases not matched to a gene: 2. The germline V gene has CDR1 SNHLY and CDR2 FYNNEI. The CDR3 here is CASSAGTGSYEQYF. The DNA of the CDR3 is TGTGCCAGCAGTGCCGGGACAGGGTCCTACGAGCAGTACTTC.

The chain is built from TRBV19 and TRBJ1-2, with D possibly being TRBD1 (5 bases). Trimming removed 1 base from V and 8 bases from J, with 17 bases in between. Germline-derived CDR1 and CDR2 are LNHDA and SQIVND (reference sequence). The CDR3 spans 15 residues. CDR3 in DNA: TGTGCCAGTAGTATAGGCCAGGGCCAAGATTCAGGCTACACCTTC. Protein product: CASSIGQGQDSGYTF.

This chain links TRBV11-2 with TRBJ1-5; 11 nucleotides align to TRBD1. The CDR3 consists of 16 residues. Germline V gene data show CDR1 as SGHAT and CDR2 as FQNNGV. Unmatched junction bases numbered 2, after V lost 3 bases and J lost 1 base. The CDR3 region has the DNA TGTGCCAGCAGCTTGGGGACAGGGGGGAGCAATCAGCCCCAGCATTTT. It yields the protein CASSLGTGGSNQPQHF.

This clone appeared a single time. The V gene is TRBV30, the J gene TRBJ1-5, with D hard to call. The CDR3 has 15 amino acids. The ends were cut back, 2 bases at V and 1 base at J, with 12 bases in the middle. The germline V gene has CDR1 GTSNPN and CDR2 SVGIG (reference sequence). In DNA form, the CDR3 reads TGTGCCTGGAGTCCTTCGACGGGGAGCAATCAGCCCCAGCATTTT. Encoded protein: CAWSPSTGSNQPQHF.

J is TRBJ1-2 and V is TRBV6-1; the D is unclear. V was pared by 4 bases and J by 8 bases, with 17 bases between. The germline V gene encodes CDR1 MNHNS and CDR2 SASEGT. The length of the CDR3 is 14 residues. CDR3: CASSALTGREGYTF. The CDR3 DNA reads as TGTGCCAGCAGTGCTTTGACGGGCCGGGAAGGCTACACCTTC.

The J gene is TRBJ1-4, the V gene TRBV5-1; 8 nucleotides match TRBD1. This CDR3 is built from 15 residues. J gave up 4 bases and V 4 bases, and 6 bases lay outside the gene matches. Germline V gene lookup returns CDR1 SGHRS and CDR2 YFSETQ. In DNA form, the CDR3 reads TGCGCCAGCAGCGATGGACAGGGCATTAATGAAAAACTGTTTTTT. Translation: CASSDGQGINEKLFF.

This chain links TRBV6-5 with TRBJ1-2, with D unresolved. The CDR3 has 13 residues. Trimming took 6 bases from V and 5 from J, leaving 13 bases between them. Germline assignment: CDR1 MNHEY and CDR2 SVGAGI. As DNA, the CDR3 is TGTGCCAGCAGGCCGGGAATCAAGTATGGCTACACCTTC. Its translation is CASRPGIKYGYTF.

This chain links TRBV25-1 with TRBJ2-7, with D maybe TRBD1 (6 bases). This CDR3 is 14 amino acids long. V was clipped by 7 bases and J by 3 bases, with 16 bases between them. Germline loops: CDR1 MGHDK, CDR2 SYGVNS. CDR3 residues: CASTSRGSNYEQYF. The CDR3, as DNA: TGTGCCAGCACCTCCAGGGGCTCTAACTACGAGCAGTACTTC.

The rearrangement links TRBV30 to TRBJ2-5; 10 bases match TRBD2. In germline, CDR1 is GTSNPN, CDR2 SVGIG (reference sequence). Unmatched junction bases numbered 10, after V lost 5 bases and J lost 7 bases. CDR3 size: 14 residues. Here the CDR3 reads CAWVPSGSLGTQYF. CDR3 nucleotides: TGTGCCTGGGTCCCTAGCGGGAGTCTTGGGACCCAGTACTTC.

This clone was counted once. The V call is TRBV2, the J call TRBJ1-5, with 7 bases fitting TRBD1. Germline loops: CDR1 SNHLY, CDR2 FYNNEI. The CDR3 runs 15 residues. V lost 5 bases and J lost 8; bases outside the gene matches: 12. The CDR3 coding sequence is TGTGCCAGCAGTCGAAGGAACAGGGGCCCGGAGCCCCAGCATTTT. It codes for CASSRRNRGPEPQHF.

J is TRBJ1-5 and V is TRBV5-6, with D possibly TRBD1 on 5 matching bases. This CDR3 comprises 14 residues. V lost 3 bases and J 4 bases, leaving 11 bases between the germline ends. The V gene's germline CDR1 is SGHDT and CDR2 YYEEEE. CDR3 coding DNA: TGTGCCAGCAGCTCGGGACCCATAAATCAGCCCCAGCATTTT. It encodes CASSSGPINQPQHF.

V and J are TRBV19 and TRBJ1-2; possible D gene TRBD1, 6 bases. The CDR3 sequence is 14 residues long. The V gene's germline CDR1 is LNHDA and CDR2 SQIVND (reference sequence). V dropped 6 bases and J dropped 4 bases, with 15 bases sitting between them. CDR3 sequence reads: CASRGRQGSYGYTF. The CDR3 nucleotides are TGTGCCAGTAGGGGTAGGCAGGGGAGCTATGGCTACACCTTC.

This chain links TRBV27 with TRBJ2-1, with D perhaps assigned TRBD1 or TRBD2 (5 bases each). The CDR3 spans 16 residues. Germline V lookup: CDR1 MNHEY, CDR2 SMNVEV (reference sequence). Deletions cut 3 bases from V and 9 bases from J, with 21 bases between. The CDR3 DNA sequence: TGTGCCAGCAGTTTTTGGTGGGAGTCACAGGTCGGTGAGCAGTTCTTC. Encoded protein: CASSFWWESQVGEQFF.

This chain's CDR3 is CASSGRVTNQPQHF. CDR3 DNA sequence: TGTGCCAGCAGTGGCAGGGTGACGAATCAGCCCCAGCATTTT. This sequence joins TRBV27 and TRBJ1-5, with TRBD1 as a possible D gene (5 bases). The CDR3 runs 14 residues. CDR1 is MNHEY, CDR2 SMNVEV, per germline (reference sequence). The V and J ends lost 5 bases and 4 bases respectively, with 12 bases between them.

The chain uses TRBV4-1 and TRBJ1-1; D ambiguous. Germline CDR1 is MGHRA and CDR2 is YSYEKL. CDR3 length equals 13 residues. Trimming removed 5 bases at V and 2 bases at J, with 9 bases between. CDR3 amino acids: CASSLRINTEAFF. Here the CDR3 DNA reads TGCGCCAGCAGCTTGAGGATAAACACTGAAGCTTTCTTT.

This rearrangement joins TRBV5-1 to TRBJ2-5, with 7 bases identical to TRBD1. Trimming removed 2 bases from V and 0 bases from J; junction bases left unmatched: 1. The CDR3 totals 14 residues. Germline-derived CDR1 and CDR2 are SGHRS and YFSETQ. CDR3 sequence: CASSFGQDQETQYF. CDR3 DNA sequence: TGCGCCAGCAGCTTCGGACAGGACCAAGAGACCCAGTACTTC.

The chain links TRBV5-5 to TRBJ2-3; 9 bases agree with TRBD2. V shed 2 bases, J shed 3 bases, and the junction held 7 bases outside the gene matches. The CDR3 totals 16 residues. The germline CDR1 and CDR2 sequences are SGHKS and YYEKEE (reference sequence). The CDR3 here is CASSFLASGITDTQYF. The CDR3 DNA follows: TGTGCCAGCAGCTTCCTGGCTAGCGGGATAACAGATACGCAGTATTTT.

The rearrangement links TRBV9 to TRBJ2-3, with 10 bases matching TRBD2. Germline CDR1 SGDLS, CDR2 YYNGEE. The CDR3 is made up of 18 amino acids. V lost 0 bases to trimming and J lost 1 base; unmatched junction nucleotides: 8. The CDR3 DNA follows: TGTGCCAGCAGCGTAGAAGCGGGAGGGAAGTATGGCACAGATACGCAGTATTTT. It codes for CASSVEAGGKYGTDTQYF.

The chain combines TRBV2 with TRBJ1-2; D ambiguous. Trimming took 3 bases from V and 12 from J, leaving 14 bases between them. This CDR3 region has 12 residues. CDR1 is SNHLY and CDR2 is FYNNEI in the germline V gene. DNA of the CDR3: TGTGCCAGCAGTGACGGACCGAGGGAGAACACCTTC. It encodes CASSDGPRENTF.

The CDR3 nucleotides are TGCGCCAGCAGCTTTAGGGGAACCTACGAGCAGTACTTC. This gives the protein CASSFRGTYEQYF. The V gene is TRBV5-1, the J gene TRBJ2-7, with D perhaps TRBD1 (5 bases). Trimming left V 2 bases short and J 2 bases short, with 8 bases between. The CDR3 sequence is 13 residues long. Germline loops: CDR1 SGHRS, CDR2 YFSETQ.

The chain combines TRBV19 with TRBJ1-5; 9 nucleotides align to TRBD1. The germline V gene encodes CDR1 LNHDA and CDR2 SQIVND (reference sequence). V was clipped by 7 bases and J by 5 bases; unmatched bases: 9. This CDR3 region has 15 residues. CDR3 amino acids: CASTPTGGAHQPQHF. In DNA, the CDR3 is TGTGCCAGTACCCCCACAGGGGGCGCCCATCAGCCCCAGCATTTT.

This chain links TRBV2 with TRBJ2-5, with D uncertain. The V end lost 6 bases, the J end lost 5 bases, and 13 bases lay between the germline ends. The CDR3 is 13 residues long. Germline V gives CDR1 SNHLY, CDR2 FYNNEI. The CDR3 sequence is CASRNLVAETQYF. CDR3 DNA sequence: TGTGCCAGCAGAAATCTAGTCGCGGAGACCCAGTACTTC. Complete variable domain (other parts from reference TRBV2 and TRBJ2-5): EPEVTQTPSHQVTQMGQEVILRCVPISNHLYFYWYRQILGQKVEFLVSFYNNEISEKSEIFDDQFSVERPDGSNFTLKIRSTKLEDSAMYFCASRNLVAETQYFGPGTRLLVL.

V gene TRBV10-1 combines with J gene TRBJ2-7, with TRBD2 matching 7 bases. Looked up from germline, CDR1 is WNHNN and CDR2 is SYGVQD (reference sequence). This CDR3 is built from 14 residues. The V gene end was trimmed by 3 bases and the J gene end by 3 bases; junction bases not matched to a gene: 5. The CDR3 loop is CASSEAGRIYEQYF. The CDR3 DNA reads TGCGCCAGCAGTGAAGCGGGAAGAATCTACGAGCAGTACTTC.

This chain links TRBV7-2 with TRBJ2-1, with D tentatively TRBD2 (6 bases). V lost 1 base and J lost 2, with 9 bases in between. CDR1 and CDR2 (germline): SGHTA, FQGNSA. CDR3 length: 15 amino acids. The CDR3 DNA reads TGTGCCAGCAGCTTAGGGGACTTGGCCTACAATGAGCAGTTCTTC. This sequence encodes CASSLGDLAYNEQFF.

For this clone: The sample has other DNA sequences that encode this CDR3 too. This chain connects TRBV28 to TRBJ2-7, with D perhaps TRBD1 (5 bases). Trimming cost V 3 bases and J 2 bases, with 11 bases left between them. The CDR3 totals 14 residues. Germline loops: CDR1 MDHEN, CDR2 SYDVKM. Here the CDR3 DNA reads TGTGCCAGCAGTTTTTTAGGGGTCCCCTACGAGCAGTACTTC. Protein product: CASSFLGVPYEQYF.

The chain carries TRBV7-2 and TRBJ2-1; 13 bases are shared with TRBD2. The germline CDR1 and CDR2 sequences are SGHTA and FQGNSA. V dropped 6 bases and J dropped 9; count of bases not matched to a gene: 11. The CDR3 is 16 amino acids. CDR3 in amino acids: CASSYRAGTSGIEQFF. The CDR3 DNA sequence: TGTGCCAGCAGTTACAGAGCCGGGACTAGCGGGATTGAGCAGTTCTTC.